The T cell receptor (beta chain) under discussion was sequenced for a study of blood T cell repertoires in COVID-19 (dated by TCRdb to about 2020). Broadly, across the study: Samples covering the acute and convalescent phases of COVID-19 were provided by collaborators in the United States, Italy and Spain. The material from the prospective study consisted of cDNA or gDNA derived from T cells, B-cell-depleted T cells, or PBMCs. Subjects who had been exposed to COVID-19, were actively infected with it, or had recovered from it provided the deeply sampled blood TCRbeta repertoires that made up the dataset. The repertoires were made available in a free public database intended to serve as a resource for research on the immune response to SARS-CoV-2. The samples were drawn from the first 160 participants of the ongoing ImmuneRACE study and from 1,254 subjects provided by 6 global collaborators. Nearly every sample came with metadata listing a de-identified subject ID, COVID-19 status, age in years and sex. Where available, HLA class I and class II types were obtained from metadata supplied by the sample provider rather than from assay-based typing.

Comment on this clone: The target of this receptor is not known. Base qualities are not at hand, and no much larger clone is one base apart.

Study-wide conclusions, independent of this receptor: The amount of clinical and demographic metadata varied by source and participant and was provided uncurated.

In the prospective study, participants were roughly 18 to 95 years old, resided in about 25 geographic areas of the United States, and were enrolled through a virtual design. In the prospective study, cohorts were assigned on the basis of participant-reported clinical history obtained from a screening survey and a study questionnaire. For ImmuneRACE Cohort 3, a participant was defined as recovered based on two consecutive negative NP/OP PCR tests, clearance by a healthcare professional, or resolution of symptoms. In the prospective study, whole blood, serum and a nasopharyngeal or oropharyngeal swab were collected from each participant by mobile phlebotomists. Over an approximately 2-month period, participants in the prospective study had the option of providing additional blood draws and questionnaires. Blood samples from the prospective study were shipped frozen or at room temperature prior to DNA extraction.

CDR1 MDHEN and CDR2 SYDVKM are derived from the germline V gene. Trimming at the junction amounts to 8 bases on V and 4 bases on J, and the germline ends lie 14 bases apart. The cysteine opens and the phenylalanine closes a CDR3 of 13 amino acids. The kept DNA is CDR3 alone, 39 bases in frame from the first base. TCRbeta CDR3 regions were amplified from genomic DNA using the immunoSEQ Assay, a bias-controlled multiplex PCR. The study's own analysis went as follows. The number of nucleated cells in each sample was estimated from the amplification of reference gene primers within the assay. To quantify the absolute abundance of each unique TCRbeta CDR3 rearrangement, sequence reads were collapsed and filtered. For each sample, productive Simpson clonality was calculated by taking the square root of Simpson's diversity index across productive rearrangements. TCRdb's version of the immuneACCESS table is confined to in-frame rearrangements and falls short of the full clone set. An unresolved V gene accounts for under half of the shortfall where checked; the remainder is of unknown origin. From that table come the V and J calls and clone size; the DNA was used to work out D and trimming. The sample records 430,000 or so clones, approximately 90% of which are singletons. Of the sample, approximately 1.8% falls within the top ten clones.

The sequence was collected from a woman aged 40 to 50 who had recovered from COVID-19. The V and J segments used are TRBV28 and TRBJ1-1, and perhaps TRBD1 as D gene, on 5 matching bases. The sample taken for sequencing was PBMCs or T cells enriched from blood (not recorded which). CDR3 protein: CASQPGQGTEAFF. The nucleotide sequence is given as TGTGCCAGCCAACCGGGCCAGGGCACTGAAGCTTTCTTT.